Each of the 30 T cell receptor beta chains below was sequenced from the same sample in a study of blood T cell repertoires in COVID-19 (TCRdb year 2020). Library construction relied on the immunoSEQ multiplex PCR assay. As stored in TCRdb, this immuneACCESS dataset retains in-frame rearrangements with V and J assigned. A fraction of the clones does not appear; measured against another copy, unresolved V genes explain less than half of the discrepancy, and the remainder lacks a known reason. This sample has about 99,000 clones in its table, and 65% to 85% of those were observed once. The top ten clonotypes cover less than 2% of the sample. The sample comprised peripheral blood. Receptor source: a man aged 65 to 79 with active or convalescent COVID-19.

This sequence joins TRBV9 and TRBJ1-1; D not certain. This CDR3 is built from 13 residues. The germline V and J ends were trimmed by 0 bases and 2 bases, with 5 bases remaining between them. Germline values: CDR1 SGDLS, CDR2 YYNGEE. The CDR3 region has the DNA TGTGCCAGCAGCGTAGTTAGTAACACTGAAGCTTTCTTT. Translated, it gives CASSVVSNTEAFF.

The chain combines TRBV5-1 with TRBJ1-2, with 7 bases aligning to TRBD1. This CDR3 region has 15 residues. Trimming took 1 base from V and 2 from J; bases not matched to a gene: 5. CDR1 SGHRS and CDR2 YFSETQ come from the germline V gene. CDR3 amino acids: CASSLQGGNNYGYTF. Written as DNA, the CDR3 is TGCGCCAGCAGCTTGCAGGGGGGTAACAACTATGGCTACACCTTC.

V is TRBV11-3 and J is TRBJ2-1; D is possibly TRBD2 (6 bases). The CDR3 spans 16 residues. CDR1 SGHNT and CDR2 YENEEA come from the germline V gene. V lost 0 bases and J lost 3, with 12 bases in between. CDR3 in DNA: TGTGCCAGCAGCTTAGATTCAGATAGCGGCTACAATGAGCAGTTCTTC. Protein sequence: CASSLDSDSGYNEQFF.

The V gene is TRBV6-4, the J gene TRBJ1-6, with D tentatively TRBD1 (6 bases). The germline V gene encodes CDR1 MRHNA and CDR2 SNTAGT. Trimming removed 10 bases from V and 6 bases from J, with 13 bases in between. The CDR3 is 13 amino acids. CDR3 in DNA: TGTGCCATTCCAGGGGTCGGTAATTCACCCCTCCACTTT. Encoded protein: CAIPGVGNSPLHF.

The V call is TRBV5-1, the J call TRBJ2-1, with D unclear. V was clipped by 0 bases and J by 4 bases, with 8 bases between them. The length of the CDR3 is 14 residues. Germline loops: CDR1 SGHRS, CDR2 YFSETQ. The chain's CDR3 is CASSLGDWYNEQFF. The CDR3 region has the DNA TGCGCCAGCAGCTTGGGTGACTGGTACAATGAGCAGTTCTTC.

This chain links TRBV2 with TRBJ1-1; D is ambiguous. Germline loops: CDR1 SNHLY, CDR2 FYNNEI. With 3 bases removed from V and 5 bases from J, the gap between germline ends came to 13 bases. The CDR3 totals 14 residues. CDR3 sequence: CASSDSGHGTEAFF. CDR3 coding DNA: TGTGCCAGCAGTGACTCCGGCCACGGGACTGAAGCTTTCTTT. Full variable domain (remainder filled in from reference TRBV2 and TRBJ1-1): EPEVTQTPSHQVTQMGQEVILRCVPISNHLYFYWYRQILGQKVEFLVSFYNNEISEKSEIFDDQFSVERPDGSNFTLKIRSTKLEDSAMYFCASSDSGHGTEAFFGQGTRLTVV.

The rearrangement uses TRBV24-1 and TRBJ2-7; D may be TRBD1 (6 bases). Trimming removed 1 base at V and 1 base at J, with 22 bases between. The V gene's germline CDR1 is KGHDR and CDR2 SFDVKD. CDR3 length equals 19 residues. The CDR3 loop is CATSDFMVGGKTGSYEQYF. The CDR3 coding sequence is TGTGCCACCAGTGATTTTATGGTAGGGGGTAAAACGGGGTCCTACGAGCAGTACTTC.

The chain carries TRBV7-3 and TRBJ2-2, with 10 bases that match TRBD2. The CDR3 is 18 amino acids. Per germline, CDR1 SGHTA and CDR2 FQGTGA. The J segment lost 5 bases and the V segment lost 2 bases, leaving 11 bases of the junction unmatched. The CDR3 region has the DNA TGTGCCAGCAGCTTAGAGGTAGCGGGGGGTGAAAGGACCGGGGAGCTGTTTTTT. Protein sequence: CASSLEVAGGERTGELFF.

This CDR3 is CASSVGQGYGYTF. The CDR3 DNA is TGTGCCAGCAGCGTCGGACAGGGCTATGGCTACACCTTC. V and J are TRBV9 and TRBJ1-2, with 8 bases fitting TRBD1. The junction had 1 base not matched to a gene; V was cut back by 2 bases and J by 4 bases. The CDR3 runs to 13 residues. Germline CDR1 is SGDLS and CDR2 is YYNGEE. The full variable domain, with the rest looked up from reference TRBV9 and TRBJ1-2, is DSGVTQTPKHLITATGQRVTLRCSPRSGDLSVYWYQQSLDQGLQFLIQYYNGEERAKGNILERFSAQQFPDLHSELNLSSLELGDSALYFCASSVGQGYGYTFGSGTRLTVV.

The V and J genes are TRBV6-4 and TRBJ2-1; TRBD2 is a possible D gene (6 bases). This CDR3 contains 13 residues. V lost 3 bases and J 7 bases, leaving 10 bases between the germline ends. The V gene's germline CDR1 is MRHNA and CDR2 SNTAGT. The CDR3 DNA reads TGTGCCAGCAGTGAAACTAGCACAAATGAGCAGTTCTTC. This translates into CASSETSTNEQFF.

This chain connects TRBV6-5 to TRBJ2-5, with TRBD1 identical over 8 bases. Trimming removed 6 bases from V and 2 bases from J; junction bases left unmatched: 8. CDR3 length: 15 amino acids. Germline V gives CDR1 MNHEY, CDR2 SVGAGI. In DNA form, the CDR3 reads TGTGCCAGCAGCGTTAGACAGGGGATACAAGAGACCCAGTACTTC. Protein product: CASSVRQGIQETQYF.

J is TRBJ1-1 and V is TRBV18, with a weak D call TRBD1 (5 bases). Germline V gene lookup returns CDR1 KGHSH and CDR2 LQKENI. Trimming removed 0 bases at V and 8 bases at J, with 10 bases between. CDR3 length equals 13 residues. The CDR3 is CASSPPGQREAFF. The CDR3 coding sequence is TGTGCCAGCTCACCACCGGGGCAGAGAGAAGCTTTCTTT. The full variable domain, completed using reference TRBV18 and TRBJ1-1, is NAGVMQNPRHLVRRRGQEARLRCSPMKGHSHVYWYRQLPEEGLKFMVYLQKENIIDESGMPKERFSAEFPKEGPSILRIQQVVRGDSAAYFCASSPPGQREAFFGQGTRLTVV.

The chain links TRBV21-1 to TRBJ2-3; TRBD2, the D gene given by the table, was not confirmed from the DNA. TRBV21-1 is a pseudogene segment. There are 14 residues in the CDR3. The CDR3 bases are TGTGCCAGCCGCGAGGGACTAGGGGAAAATACGCAGTATTTT. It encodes CASREGLGENTQYF.

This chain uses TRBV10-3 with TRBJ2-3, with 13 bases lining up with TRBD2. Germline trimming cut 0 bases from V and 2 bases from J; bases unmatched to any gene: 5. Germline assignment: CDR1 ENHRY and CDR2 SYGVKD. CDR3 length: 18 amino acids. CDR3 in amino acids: CAISESVTSGGATDTQYF. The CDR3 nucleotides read TGTGCCATCAGTGAGTCGGTAACTAGCGGGGGGGCCACAGATACGCAGTATTTT.

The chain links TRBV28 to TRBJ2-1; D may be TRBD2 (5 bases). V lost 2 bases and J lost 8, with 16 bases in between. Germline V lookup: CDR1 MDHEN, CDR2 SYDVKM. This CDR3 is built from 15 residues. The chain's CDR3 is CASSLAGSITYEQFF. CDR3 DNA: TGTGCCAGCAGTTTAGCGGGCAGCATCACTTATGAGCAGTTCTTC.

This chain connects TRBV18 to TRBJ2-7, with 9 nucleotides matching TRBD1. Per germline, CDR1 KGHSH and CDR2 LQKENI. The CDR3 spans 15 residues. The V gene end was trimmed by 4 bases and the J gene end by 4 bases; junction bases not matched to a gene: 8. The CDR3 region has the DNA TGTGCCAGCTCACAGGTTAGGGGACAGGGATACGAGCAGTACTTC. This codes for CASSQVRGQGYEQYF. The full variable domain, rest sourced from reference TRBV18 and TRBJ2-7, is NAGVMQNPRHLVRRRGQEARLRCSPMKGHSHVYWYRQLPEEGLKFMVYLQKENIIDESGMPKERFSAEFPKEGPSILRIQQVVRGDSAAYFCASSQVRGQGYEQYFGPGTRLTVT.

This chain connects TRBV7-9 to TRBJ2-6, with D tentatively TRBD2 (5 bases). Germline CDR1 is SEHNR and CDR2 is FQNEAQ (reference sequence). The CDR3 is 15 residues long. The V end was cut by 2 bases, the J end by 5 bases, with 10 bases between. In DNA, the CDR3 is TGTGCCAGCAGCTTACCTGGCGGGCGGGCCAACGTCCTGACTTTC. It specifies CASSLPGGRANVLTF.

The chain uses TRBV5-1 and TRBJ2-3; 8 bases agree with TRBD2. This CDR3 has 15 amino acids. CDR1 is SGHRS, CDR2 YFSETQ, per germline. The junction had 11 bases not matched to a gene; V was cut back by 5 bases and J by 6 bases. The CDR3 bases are TGCGCCAGCAGGACCTTGGCGGGGGGTTCGGATACGCAGTATTTT. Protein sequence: CASRTLAGGSDTQYF.

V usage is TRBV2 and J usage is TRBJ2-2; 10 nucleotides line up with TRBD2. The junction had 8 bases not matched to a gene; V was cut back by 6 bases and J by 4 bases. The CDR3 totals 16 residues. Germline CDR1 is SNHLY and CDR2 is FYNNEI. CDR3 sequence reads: CASRPSGGAVTGELFF. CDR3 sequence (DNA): TGTGCCAGCAGGCCCAGCGGGGGGGCGGTCACCGGGGAGCTGTTTTTT.

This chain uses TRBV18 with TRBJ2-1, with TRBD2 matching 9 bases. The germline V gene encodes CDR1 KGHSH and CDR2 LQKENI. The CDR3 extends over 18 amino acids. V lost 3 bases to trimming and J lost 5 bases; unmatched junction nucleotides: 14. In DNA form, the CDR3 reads TGTGCCAGCTCACCCAGGCGGAATGTGGGACTAGCCGACAATGAGCAGTTCTTC. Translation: CASSPRRNVGLADNEQFF.

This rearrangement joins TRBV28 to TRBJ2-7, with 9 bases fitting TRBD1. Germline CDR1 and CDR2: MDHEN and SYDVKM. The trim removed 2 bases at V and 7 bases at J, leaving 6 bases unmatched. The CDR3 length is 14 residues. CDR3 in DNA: TGTGCCAGCAGTTTACAACAGGGGGCGGGTGAGCAGTACTTC. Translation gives CASSLQQGAGEQYF.

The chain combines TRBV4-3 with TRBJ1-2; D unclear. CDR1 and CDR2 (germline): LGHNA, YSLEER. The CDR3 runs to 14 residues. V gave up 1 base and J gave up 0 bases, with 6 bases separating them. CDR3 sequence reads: CASSQGGPNYGYTF. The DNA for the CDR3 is TGCGCCAGCAGCCAAGGTGGCCCTAACTATGGCTACACCTTC.

CDR3 amino acids: CASSRGTAEQYF. The CDR3, as DNA: TGTGCCAGCAGCCGGGGGACAGCCGAGCAGTACTTC. V and J are TRBV7-9 and TRBJ2-7; a possible D gene is TRBD1 (7 bases). Deletions cut 5 bases from V and 6 bases from J, with 11 bases between. Germline-derived CDR1 and CDR2 are SEHNR and FQNEAQ (reference sequence). The CDR3 contains 12 residues.

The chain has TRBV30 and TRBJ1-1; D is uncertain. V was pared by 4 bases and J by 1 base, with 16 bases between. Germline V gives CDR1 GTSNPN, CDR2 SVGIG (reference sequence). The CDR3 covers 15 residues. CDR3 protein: CAWTGSGRRNTEAFF. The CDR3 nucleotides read TGTGCCTGGACGGGTTCGGGGAGGCGGAACACTGAAGCTTTCTTT. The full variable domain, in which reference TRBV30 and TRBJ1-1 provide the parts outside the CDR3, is SQTIHQWPATLVQPVGSPLSLECTVEGTSNPNLYWYRQAAGRGLQLLFYSVGIGQISSEVPQNLSASRPQDRQFILSSKKLLLSDSGFYLCAWTGSGRRNTEAFFGQGTRLTVV.

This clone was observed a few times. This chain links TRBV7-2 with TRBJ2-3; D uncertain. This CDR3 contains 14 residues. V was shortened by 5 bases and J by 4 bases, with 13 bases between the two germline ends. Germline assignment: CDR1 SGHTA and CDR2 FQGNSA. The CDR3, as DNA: TGTGCCAGCAGCCCTCTTGCCCAGTCAGATACGCAGTATTTT. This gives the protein CASSPLAQSDTQYF.

CDR3 sequence reads: CASSPSGTGQETQYF. Written as DNA, the CDR3 is TGTGCCAGCAGCCCGTCCGGGACAGGGCAAGAGACCCAGTACTTC. V gene TRBV5-8 combines with J gene TRBJ2-5; TRBD1 matches 9 bases. Trimming cost V 4 bases and J 2 bases; bases outside gene matches: 6. The CDR3 runs 15 residues. The germline V gene encodes CDR1 SGHTS and CDR2 YDEGEE. Full variable domain (outside the CDR3, taken from reference TRBV5-8 and TRBJ2-5): EAGVTQSPTHLIKTRGQQATLRCSPISGHTSVYWYQQALGLGLQFLLWYDEGEERNRGNFPPRFSGRQFPNYSSELNVNALELEDSALYLCASSPSGTGQETQYFGPGTRLLVL.

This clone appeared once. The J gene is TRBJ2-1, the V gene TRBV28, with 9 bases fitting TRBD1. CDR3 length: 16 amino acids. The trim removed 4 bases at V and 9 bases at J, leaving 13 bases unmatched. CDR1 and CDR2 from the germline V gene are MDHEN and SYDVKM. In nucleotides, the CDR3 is TGTGCCAGCAGTTCCGCCGGGACAGGGCCGAGTAGTGAGCAGTTCTTC. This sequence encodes CASSSAGTGPSSEQFF.

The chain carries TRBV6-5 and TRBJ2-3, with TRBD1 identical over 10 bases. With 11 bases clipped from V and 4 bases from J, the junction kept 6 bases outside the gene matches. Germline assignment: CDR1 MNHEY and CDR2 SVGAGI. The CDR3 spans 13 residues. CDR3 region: CACGQGEADTQYF. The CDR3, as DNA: TGTGCCTGCGGACAGGGGGAGGCAGATACGCAGTATTTT.

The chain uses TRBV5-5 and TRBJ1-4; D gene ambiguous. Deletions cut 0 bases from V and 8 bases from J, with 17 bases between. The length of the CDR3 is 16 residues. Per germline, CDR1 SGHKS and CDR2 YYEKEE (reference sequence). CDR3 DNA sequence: TGTGCCAGCAGCTTGGTAGAATCCCCGGCGGTAGAAAAACTGTTTTTT. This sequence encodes CASSLVESPAVEKLFF.

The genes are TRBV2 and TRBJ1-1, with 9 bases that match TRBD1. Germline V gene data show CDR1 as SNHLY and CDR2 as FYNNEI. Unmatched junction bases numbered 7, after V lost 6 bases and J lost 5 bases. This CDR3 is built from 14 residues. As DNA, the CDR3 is TGTGCCAGCAGCCTAACAGGGGGCTATACTGAAGCTTTCTTT. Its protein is CASSLTGGYTEAFF.